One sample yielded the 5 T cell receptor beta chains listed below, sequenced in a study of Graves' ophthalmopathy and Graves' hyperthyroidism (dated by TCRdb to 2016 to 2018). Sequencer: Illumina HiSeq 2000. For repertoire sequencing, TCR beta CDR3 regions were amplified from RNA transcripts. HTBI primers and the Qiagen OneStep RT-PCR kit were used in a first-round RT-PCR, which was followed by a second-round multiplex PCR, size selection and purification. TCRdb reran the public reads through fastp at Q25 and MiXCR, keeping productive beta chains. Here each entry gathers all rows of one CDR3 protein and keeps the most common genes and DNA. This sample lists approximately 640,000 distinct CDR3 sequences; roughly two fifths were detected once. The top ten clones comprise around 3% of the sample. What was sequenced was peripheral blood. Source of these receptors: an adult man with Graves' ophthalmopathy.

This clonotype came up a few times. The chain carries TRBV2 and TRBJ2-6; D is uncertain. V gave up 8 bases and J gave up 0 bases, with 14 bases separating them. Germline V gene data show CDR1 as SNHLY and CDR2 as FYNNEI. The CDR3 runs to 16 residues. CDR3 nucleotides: TGTGCCAGCTCACCGCAACAGCTCTCTGGGGCCAACGTCCTGACTTTC. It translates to CASSPQQLSGANVLTF.

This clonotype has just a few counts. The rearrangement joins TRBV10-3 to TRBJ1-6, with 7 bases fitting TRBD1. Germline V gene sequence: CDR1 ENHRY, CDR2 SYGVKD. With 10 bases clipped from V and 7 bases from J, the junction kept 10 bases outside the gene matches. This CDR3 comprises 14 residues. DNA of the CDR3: TGTGCCAGCAGAACCGGGACAGCAAATTCACCCCTCCACTTT. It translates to CASRTGTANSPLHF.

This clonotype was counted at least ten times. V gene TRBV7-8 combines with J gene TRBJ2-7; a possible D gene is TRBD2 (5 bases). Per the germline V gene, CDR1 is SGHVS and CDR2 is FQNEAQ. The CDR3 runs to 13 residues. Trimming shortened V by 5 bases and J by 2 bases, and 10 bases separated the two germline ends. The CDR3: CASSTGLPYEQYF. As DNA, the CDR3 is TGTGCCAGCAGCACTGGACTTCCCTACGAGCAGTACTTC. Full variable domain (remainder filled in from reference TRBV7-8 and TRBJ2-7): GAGVSQSPRYKVAKRGQDVALRCDPISGHVSLFWYQQALGQGPEFLTYFQNEAQLDKSGLPSDRFFAERPEGSVSTLKIQRTQQEDSAVYLCASSTGLPYEQYFGPGTRLTVT.

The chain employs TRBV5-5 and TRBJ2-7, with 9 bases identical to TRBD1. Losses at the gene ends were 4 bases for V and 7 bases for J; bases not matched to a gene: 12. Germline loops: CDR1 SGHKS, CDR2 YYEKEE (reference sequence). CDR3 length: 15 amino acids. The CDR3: CASSGNRGLIGEQYF. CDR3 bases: TGTGCCAGCAGCGGGAACAGGGGGCTGATCGGGGAGCAGTACTTC. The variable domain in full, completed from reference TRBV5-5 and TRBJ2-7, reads DAGVTQSPTHLIKTRGQQVTLRCSPISGHKSVSWYQQVLGQGPQFIFQYYEKEERGRGNFPDRFSARQFPNYSSELNVNALLLGDSALYLCASSGNRGLIGEQYFGPGTRLTVT.

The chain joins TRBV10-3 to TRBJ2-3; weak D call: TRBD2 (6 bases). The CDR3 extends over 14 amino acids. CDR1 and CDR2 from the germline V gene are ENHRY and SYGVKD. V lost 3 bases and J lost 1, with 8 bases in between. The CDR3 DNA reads TGTGCCATCAGTGAATGGGGGGGCACAGATACGCAGTATTTT. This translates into CAISEWGGTDTQYF.